The rows below give T cell receptor beta chains drawn from one sample of a study of spatial heterogeneity in lung cancer. One entry per CDR3 protein results from TCRdb running MiXCR on the 5' RACE reads. The table shows about 120,000 distinct CDR3 sequences, with more than 10% occurring only once. Material: PBMCs, obtained at follow-up. All receptors come from a male donor with early-stage non-small cell lung cancer. Each CDR3 is given with its conserved first and last residue. Each record gives: V gene, J gene, CDR3 protein.

v_gene: TRBV6-5; j_gene: TRBJ2-7; CDR3aa: CASSYLGGPYEQYF
v_gene: TRBV28; j_gene: TRBJ1-1; CDR3aa: CASSWDRGTFF
v_gene: TRBV5-4; j_gene: TRBJ2-3; CDR3aa: CASSTGTDTDTQYF
v_gene: TRBV21-1; j_gene: TRBJ2-3; CDR3aa: CASLKPSGGTTSTDTQYF
v_gene: TRBV12-3/TRBV12-4; j_gene: TRBJ1-2; CDR3aa: CASSLNPSQGGGYGYTF
v_gene: TRBV20-1; j_gene: TRBJ2-7; CDR3aa: CSARDRAAASEQYF
v_gene: TRBV12-3/TRBV12-4; j_gene: TRBJ1-6; CDR3aa: CASSLLSPGGRSPLHF
v_gene: TRBV20-1; j_gene: TRBJ1-6; CDR3aa: CSAPRTGGGLNSPLHF
v_gene: TRBV5-1; j_gene: TRBJ1-1; CDR3aa: CASSVGGRTEAFF
v_gene: TRBV5-6; j_gene: TRBJ1-5; CDR3aa: CASSFGQGRQPQHF
v_gene: TRBV27; j_gene: TRBJ1-2; CDR3aa: CASSTLTGEDYGYTF
v_gene: TRBV18; j_gene: TRBJ1-5; CDR3aa: CASSPQGGTQPQHF
v_gene: TRBV2; j_gene: TRBJ1-4; CDR3aa: CASIAGRSTNEKLFF
v_gene: TRBV11-2; j_gene: TRBJ1-5; CDR3aa: CASSLGSGPQHF
v_gene: TRBV4-1; j_gene: TRBJ2-1; CDR3aa: CASSQGSSGGSYNEQFF
v_gene: TRBV5-1; j_gene: TRBJ2-3; CDR3aa: CASSLVQATDTQYF
v_gene: TRBV5-1; j_gene: TRBJ2-1; CDR3aa: CASSVGAGGTYNEQFF
v_gene: TRBV7-2; j_gene: TRBJ1-2; CDR3aa: CASSSRQGALLYGYTF
v_gene: TRBV27; j_gene: TRBJ2-1; CDR3aa: CASSSRKTGTGYEQFF
v_gene: TRBV20-1; j_gene: TRBJ1-1; CDR3aa: CSARGFTEAFF
v_gene: TRBV27; j_gene: TRBJ2-3; CDR3aa: CVSSLFPTDTQYF
v_gene: TRBV7-6; j_gene: TRBJ1-2; CDR3aa: CASSLNGYGYTF
v_gene: TRBV4-2; j_gene: TRBJ2-6; CDR3aa: CASSQAPSDSGANVLTF
v_gene: TRBV3-1; j_gene: TRBJ1-3; CDR3aa: CASSQILQGASGNTIYF
v_gene: TRBV7-9; j_gene: TRBJ2-1; CDR3aa: CASSPSTGGNEQFF
v_gene: TRBV20-1; j_gene: TRBJ1-3; CDR3aa: CSAPTADSGNTIYF
v_gene: TRBV6-2/TRBV6-3; j_gene: TRBJ2-3; CDR3aa: CASSYISRSSTDTQYF
v_gene: TRBV6-1; j_gene: TRBJ1-2; CDR3aa: CASSEVTTGGGYTF
v_gene: TRBV6-2/TRBV6-3; j_gene: TRBJ2-3; CDR3aa: CASKDPGTSASDTQYF
v_gene: TRBV20-1; j_gene: TRBJ1-1; CDR3aa: CSAREGRPGEAFF
v_gene: TRBV7-2; j_gene: TRBJ1-5; CDR3aa: CASSLESTRWLPQHF
v_gene: TRBV20-1; j_gene: TRBJ1-1; CDR3aa: CSAWNTEAFF
v_gene: TRBV20-1; j_gene: TRBJ1-6; CDR3aa: CSARGQGAGNSPLHF
v_gene: TRBV5-4; j_gene: TRBJ1-2; CDR3aa: CASSQGRDGYTF
v_gene: TRBV20-1; j_gene: TRBJ2-5; CDR3aa: CSASQLRSTQYF
v_gene: TRBV11-1; j_gene: TRBJ1-5; CDR3aa: CASSLDGSNQPQHF
v_gene: TRBV29-1; j_gene: TRBJ2-5; CDR3aa: CSVLTGGGETQYF
v_gene: TRBV4-1; j_gene: TRBJ1-4; CDR3aa: CASSLEPVATNEKLFF